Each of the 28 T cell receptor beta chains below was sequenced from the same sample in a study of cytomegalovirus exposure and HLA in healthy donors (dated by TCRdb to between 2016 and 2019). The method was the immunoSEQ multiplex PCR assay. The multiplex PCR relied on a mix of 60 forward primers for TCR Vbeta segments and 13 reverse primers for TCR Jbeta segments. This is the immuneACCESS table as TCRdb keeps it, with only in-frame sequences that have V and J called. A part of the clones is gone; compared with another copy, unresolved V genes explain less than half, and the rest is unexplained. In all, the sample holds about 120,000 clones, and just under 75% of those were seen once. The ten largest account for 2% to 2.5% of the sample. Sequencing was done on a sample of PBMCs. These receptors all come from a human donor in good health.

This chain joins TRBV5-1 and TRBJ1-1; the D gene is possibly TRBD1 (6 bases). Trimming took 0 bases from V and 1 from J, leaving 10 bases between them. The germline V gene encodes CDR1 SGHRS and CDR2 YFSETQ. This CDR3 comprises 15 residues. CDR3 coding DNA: TGCGCCAGCAGCTTGGGGACAGCTAAGAACACTGAAGCTTTCTTT. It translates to CASSLGTAKNTEAFF.

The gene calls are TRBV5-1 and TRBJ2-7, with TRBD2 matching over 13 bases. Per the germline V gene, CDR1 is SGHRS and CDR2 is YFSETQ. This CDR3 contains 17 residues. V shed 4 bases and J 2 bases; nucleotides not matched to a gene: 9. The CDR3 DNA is TGCGCCAGCAGCAGAGGGGGACTAGCGGGGACGGCCTACGAGCAGTACTTC. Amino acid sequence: CASSRGGLAGTAYEQYF.

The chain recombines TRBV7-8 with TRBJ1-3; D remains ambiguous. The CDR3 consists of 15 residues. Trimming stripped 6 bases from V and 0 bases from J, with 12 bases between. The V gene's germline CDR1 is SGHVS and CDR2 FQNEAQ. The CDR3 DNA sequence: TGTGCCAGCAGGCCGGGTTCGGCCTCTGGAAACACCATATATTTT. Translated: CASRPGSASGNTIYF.

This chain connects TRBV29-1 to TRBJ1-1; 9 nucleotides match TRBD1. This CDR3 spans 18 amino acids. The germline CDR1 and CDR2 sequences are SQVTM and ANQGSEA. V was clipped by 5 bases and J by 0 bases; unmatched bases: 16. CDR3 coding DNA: TGCAGCGTTTTTTTTTCGCGGGGACAGGGAATCTTGAACACTGAAGCTTTCTTT. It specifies CSVFFSRGQGILNTEAFF.

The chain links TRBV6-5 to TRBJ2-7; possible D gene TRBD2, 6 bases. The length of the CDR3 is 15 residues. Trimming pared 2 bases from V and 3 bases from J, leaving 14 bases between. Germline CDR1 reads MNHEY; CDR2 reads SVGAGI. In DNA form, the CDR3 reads TGTGCCAGCAGTTACGGCGGGGCTGACAACTACGAGCAGTACTTC. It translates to CASSYGGADNYEQYF.

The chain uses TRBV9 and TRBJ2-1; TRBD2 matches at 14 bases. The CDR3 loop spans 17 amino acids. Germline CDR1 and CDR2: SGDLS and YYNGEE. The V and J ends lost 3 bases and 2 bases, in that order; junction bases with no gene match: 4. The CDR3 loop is CASSAGLAGVPYNEQFF. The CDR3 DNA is TGTGCCAGCAGCGCGGGACTAGCGGGAGTCCCCTACAATGAGCAGTTCTTC.

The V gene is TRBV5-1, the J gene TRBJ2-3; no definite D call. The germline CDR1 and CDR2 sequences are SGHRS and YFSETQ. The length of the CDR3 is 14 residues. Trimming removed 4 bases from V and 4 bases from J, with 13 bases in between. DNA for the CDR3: TGCGCCAGCAGCCTTGGTGCAGGTCCAGATACGCAGTATTTT. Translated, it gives CASSLGAGPDTQYF.

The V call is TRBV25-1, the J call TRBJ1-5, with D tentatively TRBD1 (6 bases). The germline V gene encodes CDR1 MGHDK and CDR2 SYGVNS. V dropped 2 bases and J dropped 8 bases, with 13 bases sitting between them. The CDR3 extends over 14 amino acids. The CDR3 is CASSEGQRIKPQHF. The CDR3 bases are TGTGCCAGCAGTGAAGGACAGAGGATCAAGCCCCAGCATTTT.

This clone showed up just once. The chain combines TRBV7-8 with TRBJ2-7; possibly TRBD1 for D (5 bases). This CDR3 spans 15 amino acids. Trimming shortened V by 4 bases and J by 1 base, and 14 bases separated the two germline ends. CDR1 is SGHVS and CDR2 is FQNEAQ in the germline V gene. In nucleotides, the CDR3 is TGTGCCAGCAGCTCGAACGACAGATTTTCCTACGAGCAGTACTTC. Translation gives CASSSNDRFSYEQYF.

CDR3 loop: CASSPGQGYTGELFF. The CDR3 DNA is TGTGCCAGCAGCCCTGGACAGGGGTACACCGGGGAGCTGTTTTTT. The gene calls are TRBV7-7 and TRBJ2-2, with 9 positions matching TRBD1. V lost 5 bases, J lost 3 bases, and 4 bases stayed unmatched. Germline V CDR1 and CDR2: SSHAT, FNYEAQ (reference sequence). The CDR3 runs 15 residues.

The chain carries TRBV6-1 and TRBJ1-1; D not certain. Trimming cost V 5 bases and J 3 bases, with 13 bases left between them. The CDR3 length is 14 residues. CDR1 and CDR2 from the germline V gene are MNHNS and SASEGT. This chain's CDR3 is CASSPTRRDTEAFF. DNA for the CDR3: TGTGCCAGCAGTCCTACTCGTCGTGACACTGAAGCTTTCTTT.

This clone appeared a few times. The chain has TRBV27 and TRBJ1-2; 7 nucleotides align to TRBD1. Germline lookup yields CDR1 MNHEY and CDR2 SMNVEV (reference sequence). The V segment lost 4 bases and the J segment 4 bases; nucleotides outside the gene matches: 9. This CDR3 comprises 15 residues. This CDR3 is CASSYKGTASYGYTF. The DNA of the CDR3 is TGTGCCAGCAGTTACAAGGGGACAGCTTCCTATGGCTACACCTTC.

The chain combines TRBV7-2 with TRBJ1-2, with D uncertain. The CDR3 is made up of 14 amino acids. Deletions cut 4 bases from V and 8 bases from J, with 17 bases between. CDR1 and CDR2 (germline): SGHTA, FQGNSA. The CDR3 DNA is TGTGCCAGCAGCTCTAGAGGGCAGTATAGCGGCTACACCTTC. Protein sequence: CASSSRGQYSGYTF.

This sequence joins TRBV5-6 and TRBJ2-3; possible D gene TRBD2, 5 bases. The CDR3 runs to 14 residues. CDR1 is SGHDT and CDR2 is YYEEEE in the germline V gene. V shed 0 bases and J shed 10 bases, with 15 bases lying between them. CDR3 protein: CASSLGELGRAQYF. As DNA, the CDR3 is TGTGCCAGCAGCTTGGGGGAGCTGGGTCGGGCGCAGTATTTT.

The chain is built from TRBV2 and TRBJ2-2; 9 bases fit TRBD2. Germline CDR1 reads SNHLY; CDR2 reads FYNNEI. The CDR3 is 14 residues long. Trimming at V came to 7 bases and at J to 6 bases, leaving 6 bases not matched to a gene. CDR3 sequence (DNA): TGTGCCAGCATTGGGACTAGCCGCGCCGGGGAGCTGTTTTTT. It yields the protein CASIGTSRAGELFF.

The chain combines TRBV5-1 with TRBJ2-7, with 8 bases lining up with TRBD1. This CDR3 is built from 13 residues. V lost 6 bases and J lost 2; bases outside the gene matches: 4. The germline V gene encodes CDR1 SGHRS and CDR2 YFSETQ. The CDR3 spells CASKGQDTYEQYF. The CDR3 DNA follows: TGCGCCAGCAAGGGACAGGATACCTACGAGCAGTACTTC. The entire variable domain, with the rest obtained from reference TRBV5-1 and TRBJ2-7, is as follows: KAGVTQTPRYLIKTRGQQVTLSCSPISGHRSVSWYQQTPGQGLQFLFEYFSETQRNKGNFPGRFSGRQFSNSRSEMNVSTLELGDSALYLCASKGQDTYEQYFGPGTRLTVT.

CDR3 loop: CASSLGQEAFF. CDR3 coding DNA: TGCGCCAGCAGCTTAGGACAGGAAGCTTTCTTT. The gene calls are TRBV5-1 and TRBJ1-1, with D tentatively TRBD1 (6 bases). This CDR3 has 11 amino acids. V lost 2 bases, J lost 8 bases, and 7 bases lay in between. Looked up from germline, CDR1 is SGHRS and CDR2 is YFSETQ.

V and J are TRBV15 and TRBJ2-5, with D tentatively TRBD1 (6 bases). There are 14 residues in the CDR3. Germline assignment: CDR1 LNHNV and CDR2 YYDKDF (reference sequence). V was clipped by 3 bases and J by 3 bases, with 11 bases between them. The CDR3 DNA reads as TGTGCCACCAGCAGGACAGGAATAGAAGAGACCCAGTACTTC. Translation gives CATSRTGIEETQYF.

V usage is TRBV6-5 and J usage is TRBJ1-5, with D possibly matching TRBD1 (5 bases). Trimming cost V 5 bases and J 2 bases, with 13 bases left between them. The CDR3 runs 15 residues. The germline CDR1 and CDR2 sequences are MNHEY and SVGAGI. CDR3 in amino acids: CASSAQGWGNQPQHF. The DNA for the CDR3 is TGTGCCAGCAGTGCTCAGGGCTGGGGCAATCAGCCCCAGCATTTT.

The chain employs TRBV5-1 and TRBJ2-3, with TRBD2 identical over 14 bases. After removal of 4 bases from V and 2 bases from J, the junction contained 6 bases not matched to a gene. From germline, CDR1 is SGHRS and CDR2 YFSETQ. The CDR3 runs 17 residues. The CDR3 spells CASSPTSGGGATDTQYF. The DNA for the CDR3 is TGCGCCAGCAGCCCGACTAGCGGGGGGGGAGCCACAGATACGCAGTATTTT.

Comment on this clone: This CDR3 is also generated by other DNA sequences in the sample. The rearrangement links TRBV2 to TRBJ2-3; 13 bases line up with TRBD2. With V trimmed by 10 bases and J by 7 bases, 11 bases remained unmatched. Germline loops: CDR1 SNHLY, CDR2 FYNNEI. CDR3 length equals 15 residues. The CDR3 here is CATILAGGRGNTQYF. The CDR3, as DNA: TGTGCCACTATACTAGCGGGGGGGCGCGGAAATACGCAGTATTTT. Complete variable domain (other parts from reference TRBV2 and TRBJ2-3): EPEVTQTPSHQVTQMGQEVILRCVPISNHLYFYWYRQILGQKVEFLVSFYNNEISEKSEIFDDQFSVERPDGSNFTLKIRSTKLEDSAMYFCATILAGGRGNTQYFGPGTRLTVL.

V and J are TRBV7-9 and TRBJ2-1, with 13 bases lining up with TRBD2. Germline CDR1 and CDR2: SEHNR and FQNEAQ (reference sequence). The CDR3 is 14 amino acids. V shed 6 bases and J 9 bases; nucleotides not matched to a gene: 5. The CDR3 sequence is CASRPGLAGSEQFF. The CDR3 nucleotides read TGTGCCAGCAGGCCGGGACTAGCGGGATCTGAGCAGTTCTTC.

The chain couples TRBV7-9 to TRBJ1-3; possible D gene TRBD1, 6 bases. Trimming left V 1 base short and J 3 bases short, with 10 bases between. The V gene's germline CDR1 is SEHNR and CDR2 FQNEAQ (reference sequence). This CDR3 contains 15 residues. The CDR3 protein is CASSLGGQSGNTIYF. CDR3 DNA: TGTGCCAGCAGCTTAGGAGGACAGAGTGGAAACACCATATATTTT. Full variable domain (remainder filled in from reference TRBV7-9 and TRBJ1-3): DTGVSQNPRHKITKRGQNVTFRCDPISEHNRLYWYRQTLGQGPEFLTYFQNEAQLEKSRLLSDRFSAERPKGSFSTLEIQRTEQGDSAMYLCASSLGGQSGNTIYFGEGSWLTVV.

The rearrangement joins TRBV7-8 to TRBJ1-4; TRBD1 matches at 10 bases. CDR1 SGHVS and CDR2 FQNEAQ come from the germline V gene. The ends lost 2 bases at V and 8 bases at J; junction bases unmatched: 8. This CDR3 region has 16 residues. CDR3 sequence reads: CASSLLPGQGREKLFF. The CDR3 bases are TGTGCCAGCAGCTTACTCCCGGGACAGGGGAGAGAAAAACTGTTTTTT. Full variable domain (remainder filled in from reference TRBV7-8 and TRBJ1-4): GAGVSQSPRYKVAKRGQDVALRCDPISGHVSLFWYQQALGQGPEFLTYFQNEAQLDKSGLPSDRFFAERPEGSVSTLKIQRTQQEDSAVYLCASSLLPGQGREKLFFGSGTQLSVL.

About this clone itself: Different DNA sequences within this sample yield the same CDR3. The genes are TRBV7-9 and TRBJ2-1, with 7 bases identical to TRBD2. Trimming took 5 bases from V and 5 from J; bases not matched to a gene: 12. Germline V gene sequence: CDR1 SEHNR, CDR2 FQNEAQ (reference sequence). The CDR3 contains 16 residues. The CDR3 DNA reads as TGTGCCAGCAGCCTAGGGTTGGGGCTAGCGGACAATGAGCAGTTCTTC. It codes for CASSLGLGLADNEQFF.

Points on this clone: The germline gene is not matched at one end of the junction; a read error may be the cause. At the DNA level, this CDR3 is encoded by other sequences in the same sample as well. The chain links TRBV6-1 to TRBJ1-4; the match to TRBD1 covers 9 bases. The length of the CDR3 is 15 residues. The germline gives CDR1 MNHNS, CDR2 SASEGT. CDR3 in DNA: TGCGCCAGCAGTATCCCGGGACAGGGTCGTGAAAAACTGTTTTTT. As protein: CASSIPGQGREKLFF.

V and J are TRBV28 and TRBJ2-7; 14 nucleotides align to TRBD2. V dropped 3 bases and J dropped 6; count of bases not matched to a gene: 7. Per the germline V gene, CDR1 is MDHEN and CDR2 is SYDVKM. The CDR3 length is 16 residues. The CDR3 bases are TGTGCCAGCAGTTTGGGGGGGACTAGCGGGAGAGGCGAGCAGTACTTC. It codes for CASSLGGTSGRGEQYF. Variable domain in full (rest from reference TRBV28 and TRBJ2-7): DVKVTQSSRYLVKRTGEKVFLECVQDMDHENMFWYRQDPGLGLRLIYFSYDVKMKEKGDIPEGYSVSREKKERFSLILESASTNQTSMYLCASSLGGTSGRGEQYFGPGTRLTVT.

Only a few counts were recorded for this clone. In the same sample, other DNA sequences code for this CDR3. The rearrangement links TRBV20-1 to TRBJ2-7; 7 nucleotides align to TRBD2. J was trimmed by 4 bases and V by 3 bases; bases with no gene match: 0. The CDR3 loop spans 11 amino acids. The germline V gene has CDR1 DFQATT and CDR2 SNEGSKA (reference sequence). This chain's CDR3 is CSARGGYEQYF. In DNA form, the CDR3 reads TGCAGTGCTAGGGGAGGGTACGAGCAGTACTTC.